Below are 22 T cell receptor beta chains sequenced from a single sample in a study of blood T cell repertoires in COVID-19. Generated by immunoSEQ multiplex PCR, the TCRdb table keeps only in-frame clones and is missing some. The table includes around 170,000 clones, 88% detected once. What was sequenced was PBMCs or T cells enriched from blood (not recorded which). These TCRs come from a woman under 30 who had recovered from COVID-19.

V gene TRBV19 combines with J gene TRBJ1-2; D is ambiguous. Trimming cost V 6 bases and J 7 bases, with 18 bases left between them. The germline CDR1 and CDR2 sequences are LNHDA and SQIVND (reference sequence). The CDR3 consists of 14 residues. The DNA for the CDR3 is TGTGCCAGTAGGACACTCCGTACAGCTGGTGGCTACACCTTC. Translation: CASRTLRTAGGYTF.

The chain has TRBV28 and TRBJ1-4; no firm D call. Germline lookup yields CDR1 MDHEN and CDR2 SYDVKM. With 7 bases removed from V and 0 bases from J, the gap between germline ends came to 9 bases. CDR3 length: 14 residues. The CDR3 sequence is CASKPGATNEKLFF. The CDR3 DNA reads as TGTGCCAGCAAACCCGGTGCAACTAATGAAAAACTGTTTTTT.

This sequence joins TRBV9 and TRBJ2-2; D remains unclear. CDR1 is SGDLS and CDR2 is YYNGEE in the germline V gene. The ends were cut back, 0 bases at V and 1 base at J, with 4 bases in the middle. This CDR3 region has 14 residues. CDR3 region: CASSVAKNTGELFF. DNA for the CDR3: TGTGCCAGCAGCGTAGCCAAGAACACCGGGGAGCTGTTTTTT.

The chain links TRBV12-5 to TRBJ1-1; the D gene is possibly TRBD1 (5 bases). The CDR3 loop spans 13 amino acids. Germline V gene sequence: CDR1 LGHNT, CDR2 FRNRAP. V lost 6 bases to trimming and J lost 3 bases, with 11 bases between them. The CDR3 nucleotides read TGTGCTAGTGGAGGGGACTGGGACACTGAAGCTTTCTTT. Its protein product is CASGGDWDTEAFF.

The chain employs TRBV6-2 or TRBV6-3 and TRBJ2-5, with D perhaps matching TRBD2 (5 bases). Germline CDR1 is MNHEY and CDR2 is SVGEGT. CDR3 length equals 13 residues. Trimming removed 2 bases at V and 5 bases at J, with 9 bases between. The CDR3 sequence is CASSYGGSETQYF. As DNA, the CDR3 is TGTGCCAGCAGTTACGGCGGGTCCGAGACCCAGTACTTC.

CDR3 residues: CASSLLAGPDTQYF. DNA for the CDR3: TGTGCCAGCAGCTTACTAGCGGGCCCAGATACGCAGTATTTT. The chain carries TRBV7-2 and TRBJ2-3; 8 nucleotides agree with TRBD2. CDR3 length equals 14 residues. Germline values: CDR1 SGHTA, CDR2 FQGNSA. Trimming took 2 bases from V and 4 from J; bases not matched to a gene: 2.

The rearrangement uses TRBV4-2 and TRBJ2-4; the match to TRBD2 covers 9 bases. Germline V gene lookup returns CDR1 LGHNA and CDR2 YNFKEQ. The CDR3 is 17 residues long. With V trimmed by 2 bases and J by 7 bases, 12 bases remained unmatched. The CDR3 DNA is TGTGCCAGCAGCCAAAGCCCCTCAGCGGGAGGTGGGAACATTCAGTACTTC. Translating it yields CASSQSPSAGGGNIQYF.

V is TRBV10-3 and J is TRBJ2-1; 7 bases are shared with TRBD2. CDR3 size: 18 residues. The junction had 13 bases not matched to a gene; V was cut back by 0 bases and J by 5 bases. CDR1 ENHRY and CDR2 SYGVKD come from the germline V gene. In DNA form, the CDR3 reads TGTGCCATCAGTGAGTCCCGGGGGAGGGCCTCGGCGGACAATGAGCAGTTCTTC. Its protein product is CAISESRGRASADNEQFF.

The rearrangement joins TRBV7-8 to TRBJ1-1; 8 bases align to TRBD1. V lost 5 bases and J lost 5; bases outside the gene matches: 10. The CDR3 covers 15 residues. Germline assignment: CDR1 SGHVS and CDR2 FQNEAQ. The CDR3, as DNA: TGTGCCAGCAGCCCTGGACAGGGTAGGGTAACTGAAGCTTTCTTT. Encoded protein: CASSPGQGRVTEAFF.

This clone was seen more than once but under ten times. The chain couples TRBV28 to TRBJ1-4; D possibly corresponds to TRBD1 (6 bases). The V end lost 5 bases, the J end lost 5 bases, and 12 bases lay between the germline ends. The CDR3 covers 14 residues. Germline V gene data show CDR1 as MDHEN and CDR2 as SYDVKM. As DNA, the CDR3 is TGTGCCAGCAGTGGGGCAGGGGAGAATGAAAAACTGTTTTTT. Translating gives CASSGAGENEKLFF.

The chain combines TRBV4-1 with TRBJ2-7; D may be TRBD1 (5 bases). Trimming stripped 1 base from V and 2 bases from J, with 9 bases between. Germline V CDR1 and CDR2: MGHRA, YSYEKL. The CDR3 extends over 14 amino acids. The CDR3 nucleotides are TGCGCCAGCAGCCAAGGTCAGGGAACCTACGAGCAGTACTTC. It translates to CASSQGQGTYEQYF.

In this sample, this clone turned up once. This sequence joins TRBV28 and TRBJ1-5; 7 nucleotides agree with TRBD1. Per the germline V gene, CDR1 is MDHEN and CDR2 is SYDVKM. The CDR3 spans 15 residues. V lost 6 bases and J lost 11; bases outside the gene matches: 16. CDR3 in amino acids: CASSLPGQLLSAQHF. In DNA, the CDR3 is TGTGCCAGCAGCTTACCGGGACAGCTCCTTTCAGCCCAGCATTTT.

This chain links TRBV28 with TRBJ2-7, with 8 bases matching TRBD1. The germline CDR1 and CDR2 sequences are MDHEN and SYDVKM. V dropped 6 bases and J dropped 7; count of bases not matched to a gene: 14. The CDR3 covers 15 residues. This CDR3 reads CASSGQGLLWGEQYF. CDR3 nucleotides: TGTGCCAGCAGCGGACAGGGTCTACTTTGGGGGGAGCAGTACTTC.

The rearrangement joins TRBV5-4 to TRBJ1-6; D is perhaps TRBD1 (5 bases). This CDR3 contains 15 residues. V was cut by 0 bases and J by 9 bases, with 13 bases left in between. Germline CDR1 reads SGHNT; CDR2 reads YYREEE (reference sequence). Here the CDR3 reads CASSLGDTGPSPLHF. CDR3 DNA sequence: TGTGCCAGCAGCTTGGGTGACACAGGACCTTCACCCCTCCACTTT.

CDR3 coding DNA: TGTGCCAGTAGTAAGGGGACAGGGCAATACTTC. Protein sequence: CASSKGTGQYF. The rearrangement links TRBV19 to TRBJ2-4; 9 positions match TRBD1. The germline V gene encodes CDR1 LNHDA and CDR2 SQIVND (reference sequence). V lost 4 bases, J lost 16 bases, and 5 bases stayed unmatched. The CDR3 spans 11 residues.

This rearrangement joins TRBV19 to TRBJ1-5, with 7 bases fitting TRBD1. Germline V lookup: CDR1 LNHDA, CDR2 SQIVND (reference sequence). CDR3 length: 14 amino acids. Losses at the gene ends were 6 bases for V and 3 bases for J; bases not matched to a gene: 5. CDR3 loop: CASRTDRNNQPQHF. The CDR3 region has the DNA TGTGCCAGTAGGACGGACAGGAACAATCAGCCCCAGCATTTT. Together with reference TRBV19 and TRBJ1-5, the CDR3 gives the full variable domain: DGGITQSPKYLFRKEGQNVTLSCEQNLNHDAMYWYRQDPGQGLRLIYYSQIVNDFQKGDIAEGYSVSREKKESFPLTVTSAQKNPTAFYLCASRTDRNNQPQHFGDGTRLSIL.

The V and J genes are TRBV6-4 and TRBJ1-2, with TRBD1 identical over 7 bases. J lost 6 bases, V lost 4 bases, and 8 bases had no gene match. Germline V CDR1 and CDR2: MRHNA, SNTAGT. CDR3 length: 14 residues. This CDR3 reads CASSAQRGLNGYTF. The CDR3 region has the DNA TGTGCCAGCAGTGCACAAAGGGGGCTGAATGGCTACACCTTC.

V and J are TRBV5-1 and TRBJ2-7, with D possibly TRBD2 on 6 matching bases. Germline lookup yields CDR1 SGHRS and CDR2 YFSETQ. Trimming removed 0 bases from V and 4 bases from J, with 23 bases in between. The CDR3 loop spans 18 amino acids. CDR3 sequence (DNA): TGCGCCAGCAGCTTGGATTCGGCAGGATGGCTCCGGGAGTACGAGCAGTACTTC. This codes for CASSLDSAGWLREYEQYF.

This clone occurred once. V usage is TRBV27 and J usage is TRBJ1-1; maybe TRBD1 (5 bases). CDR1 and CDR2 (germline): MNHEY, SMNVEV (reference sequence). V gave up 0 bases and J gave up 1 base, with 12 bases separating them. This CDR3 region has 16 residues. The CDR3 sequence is CASSLSGGGPNTEAFF. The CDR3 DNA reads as TGTGCCAGCAGTTTATCGGGGGGAGGGCCGAACACTGAAGCTTTCTTT.

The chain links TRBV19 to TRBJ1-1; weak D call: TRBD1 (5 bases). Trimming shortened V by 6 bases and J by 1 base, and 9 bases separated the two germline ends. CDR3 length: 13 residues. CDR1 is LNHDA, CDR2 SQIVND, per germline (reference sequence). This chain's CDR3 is CASSWDWNTEAFF. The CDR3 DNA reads TGTGCCAGTAGCTGGGACTGGAACACTGAAGCTTTCTTT. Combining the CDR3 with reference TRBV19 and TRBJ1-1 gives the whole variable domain DGGITQSPKYLFRKEGQNVTLSCEQNLNHDAMYWYRQDPGQGLRLIYYSQIVNDFQKGDIAEGYSVSREKKESFPLTVTSAQKNPTAFYLCASSWDWNTEAFFGQGTRLTVV.

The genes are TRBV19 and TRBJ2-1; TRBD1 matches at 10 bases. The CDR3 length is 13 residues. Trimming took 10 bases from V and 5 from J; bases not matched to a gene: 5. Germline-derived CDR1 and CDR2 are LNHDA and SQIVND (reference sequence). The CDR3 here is CATGQGRNNEQFF. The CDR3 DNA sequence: TGTGCCACGGGACAGGGGAGGAACAATGAGCAGTTCTTC.

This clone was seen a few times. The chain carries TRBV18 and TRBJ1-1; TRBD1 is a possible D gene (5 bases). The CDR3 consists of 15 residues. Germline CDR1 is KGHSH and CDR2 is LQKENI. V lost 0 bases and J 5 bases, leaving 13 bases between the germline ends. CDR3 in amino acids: CASSPPDIRATEAFF. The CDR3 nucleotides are TGTGCCAGCTCACCACCGGACATTCGGGCTACTGAAGCTTTCTTT.